One and the same sample provided the 23 T cell receptor beta chains below, sequenced in a study of breast tumors, draining lymph nodes, adjacent tissues. Each CDR3 protein gets one entry after TCRdb re-called the multiplex PCR reads with MiXCR. This sample has about 100,000 distinct CDR3 sequences, with over 20% found just once. Axillary draining lymph nodes of breast cancer patients supplied the node samples. Sample: axillary lymph node tissue. Source of these receptors: a female donor with breast cancer. Some clones in this sample may be carry-over from other donors' samples.

This clonotype was seen a handful of times. The chain joins TRBV9 to TRBJ1-3, with D perhaps matching TRBD1 (5 bases). Germline CDR1 SGDLS, CDR2 YYNGEE. This CDR3 is built from 15 residues. V shed 0 bases and J shed 1 base, with 8 bases lying between them. The CDR3 is CASSVDGGSGNTIYF. The CDR3 coding sequence is TGTGCCAGCAGCGTAGATGGGGGTTCTGGAAACACCATATATTTT.

The rearrangement joins TRBV6-2 or TRBV6-3 to TRBJ2-3, with 11 nucleotides matching TRBD2. The CDR3 spans 15 residues. The V gene's germline CDR1 is MNHEY and CDR2 SVGEGT. V dropped 5 bases and J dropped 3; count of bases not matched to a gene: 4. The CDR3 DNA follows: TGTGCCAGCAGTCATAGCGGGGGGGCGACAGATACGCAGTATTTT. It encodes CASSHSGGATDTQYF.

This clonotype was counted a few times. J is TRBJ1-4 and V is TRBV3-1, with D tentatively TRBD1 (6 bases). The CDR3 has 16 amino acids. The germline V and J ends were trimmed by 1 base and 5 bases, with 14 bases remaining between them. CDR1 is LGHDT and CDR2 is YNNKEL in the germline V gene (reference sequence). The CDR3 sequence is CASSQVLGRGNEKLFF. DNA for the CDR3: TGTGCCAGCAGCCAAGTCTTGGGCAGGGGAAATGAAAAACTGTTTTTT.

Details on this clonotype: A much larger clonotype is one base distant, so this may be a read error. CDR3 nucleotides: TGTGCCAGCAGCCTTACGGGAACAAAAAACATTCAGTACTTC. This translates into CASSLTGTKNIQYF. The V gene is TRBV5-6, the J gene TRBJ2-4; D may be TRBD2 (5 bases). The germline CDR1 and CDR2 sequences are SGHDT and YYEEEE. CDR3 size: 14 residues. Deletions cut 4 bases from V and 4 bases from J, with 12 bases between.

This clonotype has at least ten counts. V gene TRBV5-1 combines with J gene TRBJ2-7; 9 bases are a match to TRBD1. V gave up 2 bases and J gave up 2 bases; unmatched junction bases: 2. CDR3 length: 14 residues. The germline gives CDR1 SGHRS, CDR2 YFSETQ. The CDR3 nucleotides read TGCGCCAGCAGCTTACAGGGGGCGCCCTACGAGCAGTACTTC. Translation: CASSLQGAPYEQYF.

Comment on this clonotype: A much larger clone differs by one base, so this may be a read error. The CDR3 carries no conserved terminal phenylalanine or tryptophan, so it likely arises from a read error. The genes are TRBV20-1 and TRBJ1-2, with TRBD1 matching 7 bases. This CDR3 spans 13 amino acids. Germline V lookup: CDR1 DFQATT, CDR2 SNEGSKA (reference sequence). The junction had 10 bases not matched to a gene; V was cut back by 4 bases and J by 8 bases. CDR3 nucleotide sequence: TGCAGTGCTAAACTCCAGGGGGTTCGCGGCTACACCCTC. It specifies CSAKLQGVRGYTL.

In this sample, this clonotype turned up a few times. The genes are TRBV30 and TRBJ2-5, with 10 positions matching TRBD2. The germline V gene has CDR1 GTSNPN and CDR2 SVGIG (reference sequence). The CDR3 totals 15 residues. The V gene end was trimmed by 2 bases and the J gene end by 4 bases; junction bases not matched to a gene: 7. CDR3: CAWSLGLAVSETQYF. In DNA, the CDR3 is TGTGCCTGGAGTCTTGGACTAGCGGTCTCAGAGACCCAGTACTTC.

In its sample, this clonotype was seen many times. The J gene is TRBJ2-7, the V gene TRBV4-1, with D possibly matching TRBD2 (5 bases). Trimming pared 1 base from V and 5 bases from J, leaving 6 bases between. CDR3 length equals 12 residues. Germline CDR1 is MGHRA and CDR2 is YSYEKL. The CDR3 DNA is TGCGCCAGCAGCCAAGCAGCGGACGAGCAGTACTTC. It yields the protein CASSQAADEQYF.

This clonotype was observed once. This likely comes from a read error, as the CDR3 has no conserved phenylalanine or tryptophan at its end. The chain carries TRBV7-9 and TRBJ2-5; D is uncertain. CDR1 is SEHNR and CDR2 is FQNEAQ in the germline V gene (reference sequence). V was shortened by 0 bases and J by 4 bases, with 3 bases between the two germline ends. CDR3 length: 12 amino acids. The CDR3: CASSLAGETQYV. The CDR3 DNA reads as TGTGCCAGCAGCTTAGCGGGAGAGACCCAGTACGTC.

This clonotype was seen ten or more times. The chain is built from TRBV12-3 or TRBV12-4 and TRBJ2-2; D possibly corresponds to TRBD1 (5 bases). The CDR3 contains 13 residues. V lost 5 bases, J lost 6 bases, and 10 bases lay in between. The DNA of the CDR3 is TGTGCCAGCAGTGGGGCCAGCCCCGGGGAGCTGTTTTTT. Translation gives CASSGASPGELFF.

This clonotype was counted many times. This sequence joins TRBV5-1 and TRBJ1-6; D is unclear. V was cut by 0 bases and J by 12 bases, with 16 bases left in between. Germline assignment: CDR1 SGHRS and CDR2 YFSETQ. The CDR3 extends over 15 amino acids. The CDR3 spells CASSLESLPMGPLHF. The CDR3 DNA reads as TGCGCCAGCAGCTTGGAGTCACTGCCTATGGGACCCCTCCACTTT.

This clonotype was recorded once. Mismatch with germline at one junction end may stem from a read error. This chain joins TRBV20-1 and TRBJ1-3; D is ambiguous. The CDR3 has 13 amino acids. Germline assignment: CDR1 DFQATT and CDR2 SNEGSKA (reference sequence). The CDR3 protein is CSVYRSSGDTIYF. CDR3 in DNA: TGCAGTGTGTATAGGAGCTCTGGAGACACCATATATTTT.

This clonotype has ten or more counts. The chain links TRBV7-6 to TRBJ2-5; the D gene is possibly TRBD2 (6 bases). The CDR3 covers 14 residues. Trimming took 5 bases from V and 1 from J, leaving 11 bases between them. Germline lookup yields CDR1 SGHVS and CDR2 FNYEAQ. CDR3 loop: CASSRPGGQETQYF. The CDR3 coding sequence is TGTGCCAGCAGCCGGCCCGGGGGCCAAGAGACCCAGTACTTC.

This clonotype was seen a few times. This chain connects TRBV19 to TRBJ1-4; D remains unclear. CDR1 is LNHDA and CDR2 is SQIVND in the germline V gene (reference sequence). V gave up 6 bases and J gave up 8 bases, with 13 bases separating them. The CDR3 is made up of 13 amino acids. This CDR3 is CASSETLGEKLFF. As DNA, the CDR3 is TGTGCCAGTAGCGAGACTTTAGGGGAAAAACTGTTTTTT.

The chain has TRBV3-1 and TRBJ2-1, with 8 bases lining up with TRBD1. After removal of 4 bases from V and 1 base from J, the junction contained 6 bases not matched to a gene. Germline loops: CDR1 LGHDT, CDR2 YNNKEL (reference sequence). This CDR3 spans 16 amino acids. The CDR3 DNA sequence: TGTGCCAGCAGCCCCCGGACAGGGTGGTCCTACAATGAGCAGTTCTTC. As protein: CASSPRTGWSYNEQFF.

The table lists this clonotype with many counts. The gene calls are TRBV7-3 and TRBJ2-3; D may match TRBD1 or TRBD2 (5 bases each). From germline, CDR1 is SGHTA and CDR2 FQGTGA. The CDR3 sequence is 15 residues long. The V end was cut by 2 bases, the J end by 0 bases, with 9 bases between. DNA for the CDR3: TGTGCCAGCAGCTTAGGGGGAAGAAGCACAGATACGCAGTATTTT. It translates to CASSLGGRSTDTQYF. Full variable domain (remainder filled in from reference TRBV7-3 and TRBJ2-3): GAGVSQTPSNKVTEKGKYVELRCDPISGHTALYWYRQSLGQGPEFLIYFQGTGAADDSGLPNDRFFAVRPEGSVSTLKIQRTERGDSAVYLCASSLGGRSTDTQYFGPGTRLTVL.

This clonotype was seen ten or more times. The genes are TRBV20-1 and TRBJ1-5; possible D gene TRBD1, 6 bases. This CDR3 has 15 amino acids. Germline V lookup: CDR1 DFQATT, CDR2 SNEGSKA (reference sequence). The V gene lost 4 bases and the J gene lost 0 bases, with 13 bases spanning the gap. The CDR3 DNA is TGCAGTGCTACTACAGGGACCCCTAGCAATCAGCCCCAGCATTTT. It yields the protein CSATTGTPSNQPQHF.

This clonotype has ten or more counts. The chain has TRBV18 and TRBJ2-7; 8 bases align to TRBD1. J was trimmed by 3 bases and V by 6 bases; bases with no gene match: 7. The V gene's germline CDR1 is KGHSH and CDR2 LQKENI. The CDR3 is made up of 14 amino acids. The CDR3 loop reads CASSDRAGGYEQYF. CDR3 in DNA: TGTGCCAGCTCGGACAGGGCCGGGGGCTACGAGCAGTACTTC.

The chain has TRBV18 and TRBJ2-3, with 8 positions matching TRBD1. From germline, CDR1 is KGHSH and CDR2 LQKENI. This CDR3 spans 15 amino acids. Trimming cost V 5 bases and J 6 bases; bases outside gene matches: 10. The DNA for the CDR3 is TGTGCCAGCTCATCGCAGGGGGCTGTCGTCGATACGCAGTATTTT. This sequence encodes CASSSQGAVVDTQYF.

This clonotype showed up many times. The V gene is TRBV7-9, the J gene TRBJ1-2; D unclear. The germline V gene encodes CDR1 SEHNR and CDR2 FQNEAQ (reference sequence). The CDR3 covers 15 residues. The V end lost 5 bases, the J end lost 0 bases, and 13 bases lay between the germline ends. The CDR3 DNA follows: TGTGCCAGCAGCCCAGAAGGGATATCTAACTATGGCTACACCTTC. Its translation: CASSPEGISNYGYTF.

In the case of this clonotype: Being one base from a much bigger clone, this may be a read error. The J gene is TRBJ1-5, the V gene TRBV11-2; D is uncertain. The CDR3 runs 13 residues. The germline CDR1 and CDR2 sequences are SGHAT and FQNNGV. DNA for the CDR3: TGTGCCAACAGCTTAGAAACTGGTGCGGCCCAGCATTTT. This gives the protein CANSLETGAAQHF.

Details on this clonotype: A junction end diverges from the germline sequence, so it may reflect a read error. This rearrangement joins TRBV4-1 to TRBJ1-3; 10 bases are a match to TRBD1. Germline-derived CDR1 and CDR2 are MGHRA and YSYEKL. The CDR3 length is 15 residues. CDR3 loop: CASSRQGAEGSTIYF. As DNA, the CDR3 is TGCGCCAGCAGCCGACAGGGGGCCGAAGGAAGCACCATATATTTT.

Many counts were recorded for this clonotype. This rearrangement joins TRBV6-1 to TRBJ2-5; 10 bases are a match to TRBD1. The CDR3 totals 15 residues. Germline assignment: CDR1 MNHNS and CDR2 SASEGT. Trimming took 4 bases from V and 5 from J; bases not matched to a gene: 7. The CDR3: CASSVRDRGVETQYF. The CDR3 bases are TGTGCCAGCAGTGTCCGGGACAGGGGTGTGGAGACCCAGTACTTC.